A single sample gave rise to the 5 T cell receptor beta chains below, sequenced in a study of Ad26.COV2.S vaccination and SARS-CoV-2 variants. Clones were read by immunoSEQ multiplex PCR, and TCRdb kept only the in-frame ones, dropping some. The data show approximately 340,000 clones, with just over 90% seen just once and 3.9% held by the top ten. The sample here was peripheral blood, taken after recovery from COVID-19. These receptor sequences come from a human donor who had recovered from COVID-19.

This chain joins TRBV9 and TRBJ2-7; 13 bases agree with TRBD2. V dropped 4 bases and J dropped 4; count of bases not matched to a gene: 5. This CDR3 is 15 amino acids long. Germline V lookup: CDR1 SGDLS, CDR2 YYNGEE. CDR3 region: CASSPGLAGSYEQYF. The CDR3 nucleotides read TGTGCCAGCAGCCCGGGACTAGCGGGGTCTTACGAGCAGTACTTC. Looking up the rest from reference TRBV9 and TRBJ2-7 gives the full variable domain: DSGVTQTPKHLITATGQRVTLRCSPRSGDLSVYWYQQSLDQGLQFLIQYYNGEERAKGNILERFSAQQFPDLHSELNLSSLELGDSALYFCASSPGLAGSYEQYFGPGTRLTVT.

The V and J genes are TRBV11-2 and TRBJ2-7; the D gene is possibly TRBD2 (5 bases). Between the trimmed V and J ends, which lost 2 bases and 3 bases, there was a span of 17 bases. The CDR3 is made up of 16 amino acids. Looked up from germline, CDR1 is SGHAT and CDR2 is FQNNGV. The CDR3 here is CASSLRAQRASYEQYF. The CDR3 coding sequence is TGTGCCAGCAGCTTACGGGCCCAGAGGGCCAGCTACGAGCAGTACTTC.

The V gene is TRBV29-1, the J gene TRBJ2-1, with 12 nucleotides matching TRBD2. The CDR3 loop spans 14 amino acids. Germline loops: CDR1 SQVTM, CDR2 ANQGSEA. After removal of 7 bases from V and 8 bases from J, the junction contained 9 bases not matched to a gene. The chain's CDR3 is CSGGLAGRNYEQFF. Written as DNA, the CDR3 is TGCAGCGGAGGACTAGCGGGAAGAAACTATGAGCAGTTCTTC.

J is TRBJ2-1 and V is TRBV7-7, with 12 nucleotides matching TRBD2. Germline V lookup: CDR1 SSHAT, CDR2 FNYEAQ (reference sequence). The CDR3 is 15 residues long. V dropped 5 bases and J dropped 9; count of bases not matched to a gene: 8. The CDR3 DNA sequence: TGTGCCAGCAGCGCGACGACTAGCGGGGGTGGTGAGCAGTTCTTC. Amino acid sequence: CASSATTSGGGEQFF.

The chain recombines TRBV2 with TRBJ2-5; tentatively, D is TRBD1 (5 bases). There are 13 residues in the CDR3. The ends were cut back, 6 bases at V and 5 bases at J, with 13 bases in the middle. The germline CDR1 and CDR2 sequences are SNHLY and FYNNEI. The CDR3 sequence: CASSATVWETQYF. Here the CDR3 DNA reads TGTGCCAGCAGCGCGACAGTTTGGGAGACCCAGTACTTC.